A single sample gave rise to the 8 T cell receptor beta chains below, sequenced in a study of blood T cells in healthy people across ages. Using a J-beta primer mix together with a sample-barcoded 5' primer, a second PCR was run for about 7 to 12 cycles. One entry per CDR3 protein results from TCRdb running MiXCR on the 5' RACE reads. In the table there are fewer than 1 million distinct CDR3 sequences, approximately 44% of which are singletons. Sequencing used blood. Source of these receptors: a man between 60 and 75 years old in good health.

The gene calls are TRBV5-4 and TRBJ2-7; the D gene is possibly TRBD2 (7 bases). CDR1 SGHNT and CDR2 YYREEE come from the germline V gene (reference sequence). V lost 0 bases and J 6 bases, leaving 16 bases between the germline ends. The CDR3 has 15 residues. This chain's CDR3 is CASSLDNAGASEQYF. The CDR3 DNA reads TGTGCCAGCAGCTTGGATAACGCGGGGGCAAGCGAGCAGTACTTC.

The chain joins TRBV29-1 to TRBJ1-1; 7 bases fit TRBD1. CDR1 is SQVTM and CDR2 is ANQGSEA in the germline V gene. J gave up 0 bases and V 7 bases, and 5 bases lay outside the gene matches. The CDR3 is 13 amino acids. In DNA, the CDR3 is TGCAGCGCTCCGGGGACAGTGAACACTGAAGCTTTCTTT. Protein product: CSAPGTVNTEAFF.

This chain connects TRBV9 to TRBJ2-7; 7 bases map to TRBD1. The V gene end was trimmed by 0 bases and the J gene end by 4 bases; junction bases not matched to a gene: 4. CDR1 is SGDLS and CDR2 is YYNGEE in the germline V gene. The CDR3 runs 14 residues. This CDR3 is CASSVAQGEYEQYF. The CDR3 DNA follows: TGTGCCAGCAGCGTAGCCCAGGGGGAGTACGAGCAGTACTTC.

The rearrangement links TRBV20-1 to TRBJ2-3, with TRBD1 matching over 8 bases. Germline loops: CDR1 DFQATT, CDR2 SNEGSKA (reference sequence). The CDR3 is made up of 13 amino acids. V was pared by 2 bases and J by 4 bases, with 2 bases of the junction left unmatched. The CDR3 loop is CSARRQGPDTQYF. The CDR3 bases are TGCAGTGCTAGAAGACAGGGGCCAGATACGCAGTATTTT.

The V gene is TRBV20-1, the J gene TRBJ1-2; D not certain. Looked up from germline, CDR1 is DFQATT and CDR2 is SNEGSKA (reference sequence). V dropped 3 bases and J dropped 4 bases, with 15 bases sitting between them. This CDR3 is 14 amino acids long. CDR3 sequence reads: CSARPDSPLYGYTF. CDR3 DNA: TGCAGTGCTAGGCCAGACTCACCCCTCTATGGCTACACCTTC.

The V and J genes are TRBV24-1 and TRBJ2-7; TRBD2 is a possible D gene (5 bases). The CDR3 spans 13 residues. Deletions cut 7 bases from V and 7 bases from J, with 16 bases between. In germline, CDR1 is KGHDR, CDR2 SFDVKD. CDR3 nucleotides: TGTGCCACCAGAGGTGTAGCGCGCAATGAGCAGTACTTC. It encodes CATRGVARNEQYF.

CDR3 amino acids: CASSRAGDTQYF. Written as DNA, the CDR3 is TGTGCCAGCAGCCGGGCCGGGGATACGCAGTATTTT. This sequence joins TRBV12-3 or TRBV12-4 and TRBJ2-3; no reliable D call. This CDR3 is built from 12 residues. Trimming removed 6 bases at V and 6 bases at J, with 10 bases between.

The chain uses TRBV2 and TRBJ2-5, with D possibly called TRBD1 or TRBD2 (5 bases each). With 9 bases removed from V and 4 bases from J, the gap between germline ends came to 15 bases. This CDR3 is 13 amino acids long. From germline, CDR1 is SNHLY and CDR2 FYNNEI. The CDR3 region has the DNA TGTGCCAGAAAGGACCCAGGGACAGAGACCCAGTACTTC. It specifies CARKDPGTETQYF.